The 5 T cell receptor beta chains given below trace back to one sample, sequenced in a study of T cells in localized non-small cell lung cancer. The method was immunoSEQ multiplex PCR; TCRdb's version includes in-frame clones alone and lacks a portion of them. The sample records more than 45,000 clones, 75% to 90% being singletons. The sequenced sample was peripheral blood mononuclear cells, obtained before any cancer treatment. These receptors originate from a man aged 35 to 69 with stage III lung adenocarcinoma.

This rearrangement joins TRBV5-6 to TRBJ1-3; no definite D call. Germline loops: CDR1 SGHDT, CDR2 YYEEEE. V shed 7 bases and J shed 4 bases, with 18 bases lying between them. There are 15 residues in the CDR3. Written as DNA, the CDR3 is TGTGCCAGCCGCCCTCCTCCGAGAATCGGAAACACCATATATTTT. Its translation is CASRPPPRIGNTIYF.

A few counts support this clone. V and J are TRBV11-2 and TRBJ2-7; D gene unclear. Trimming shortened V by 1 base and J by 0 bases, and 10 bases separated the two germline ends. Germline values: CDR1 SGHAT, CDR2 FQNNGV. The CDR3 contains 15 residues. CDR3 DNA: TGTGCCAGCAGCTTAGCCCCCCCCGCCTCCTACGAGCAGTACTTC. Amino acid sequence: CASSLAPPASYEQYF.

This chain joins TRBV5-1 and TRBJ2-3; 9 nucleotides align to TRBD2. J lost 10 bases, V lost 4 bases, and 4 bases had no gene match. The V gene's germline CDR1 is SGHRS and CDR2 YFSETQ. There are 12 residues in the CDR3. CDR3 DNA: TGCGCCAGCAGCGAGGGCGGGAGGGCGCAGTATTTT. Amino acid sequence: CASSEGGRAQYF.

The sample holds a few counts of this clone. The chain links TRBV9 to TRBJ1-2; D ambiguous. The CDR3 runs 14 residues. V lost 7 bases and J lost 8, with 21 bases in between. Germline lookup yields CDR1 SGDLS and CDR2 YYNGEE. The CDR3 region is CASGESANRRGYTF. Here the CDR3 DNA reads TGTGCCAGCGGGGAGTCCGCCAATCGGCGGGGCTACACCTTC.

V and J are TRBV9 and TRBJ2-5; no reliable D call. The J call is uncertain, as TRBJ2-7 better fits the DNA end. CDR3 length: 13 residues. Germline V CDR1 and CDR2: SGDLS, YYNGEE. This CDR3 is CASSVGTSYEQYF. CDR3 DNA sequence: TGTGCCAGCAGCGTAGGGACGTCCTACGAGCAGTACTTC.